This T cell receptor (beta chain) was profiled in a study of T-cell reconstitution after alpha-beta-depleted transplantation in children. This clonotype was observed at least ten times. No antigen is known for it. Unique molecular identifiers were built into the TCRbeta library. TCRdb reanalysed the PCR reads using MiXCR and keeps one entry per CDR3 protein. The sample carries around 440,000 distinct CDR3 sequences, around 15% recorded once. Regarding the study as a whole: Expanded clones from the graft, numbering several hundred, reportedly supplied alpha-beta T cells about two months after transplant.

The sequence came from a boy in the first two years of life who had a stem cell transplant for Wiskott-Aldrich syndrome, so the T cells may come from the graft donor. The source was PBMCs, mostly from graft donor cells, collected 360 days after TCRalphabeta/CD19-depleted stem cell transplant.

CDR3 in DNA: TGCGCCAGCAGCTTTCGGCCCTACAATGAGCAGTTCTTC. Its protein is CASSFRPYNEQFF. The chain joins TRBV5-1 to TRBJ2-1; D gene ambiguous. V lost 2 bases, J lost 2 bases, and 5 bases lay in between. Germline V gene lookup returns CDR1 SGHRS and CDR2 YFSETQ. CDR3 length: 13 amino acids.